The clone carrying this TCR beta chain was found many times. This sample's TCRbeta library carried unique molecular identifier barcodes. TCRdb reanalysed the PCR reads using MiXCR and keeps one entry per CDR3 protein. Among around 94,000 distinct CDR3 sequences listed, 4.5% to 7.5% were seen once. V dropped 6 bases and J dropped 0; count of bases not matched to a gene: 5. The CDR3 has 14 amino acids. Germline V gene lookup returns CDR1 SGHRS and CDR2 YFSETQ. These data originate in a study of T-cell reconstitution after alpha-beta-depleted transplantation in children. J is TRBJ2-7 and V is TRBV5-1; 8 bases agree with TRBD2. The clonotype was recovered from a female patient aged 2-15 years who had a stem cell transplant for Fanconi anemia, so the T cells may come from the graft donor. Sequences were derived from PBMCs, mostly from graft donor cells, sampled 60 days after TCRalphabeta/CD19-depleted stem cell transplant. For the CDR3, the DNA is TGCGCCAGCACGAGGCGGGGGGACTCCTACGAGCAGTACTTC. It specifies CASTRRGDSYEQYF.